The 21 T cell receptor beta chains listed next were all sequenced from one sample in a study of Ad26.COV2.S vaccination and SARS-CoV-2 variants. Here immunoSEQ multiplex PCR was the method, and the copy in TCRdb shows in-frame clones only, minus some. In the table there are some 520,000 clones, roughly 85% of which are singletons. The treatment here: about 20 received Ad26.COV2.S at low or high dose, single or two shots; several received placebo; per-sample allocation not given. Sampling took place 63 days after the first vaccine or placebo injection. The specimen comprised peripheral blood, sampled in a trial of Ad26.COV2.S vaccine versus placebo. These receptors all come from a person aged 18 to 59 who received the Ad26.COV2.S COVID-19 vaccine or a placebo.

The rearrangement uses TRBV27 and TRBJ2-3; D call uncertain. The germline CDR1 and CDR2 sequences are MNHEY and SMNVEV (reference sequence). Deletions cut 2 bases from V and 6 bases from J, with 12 bases between. CDR3 length: 14 residues. CDR3 amino acids: CASSLTPEVDTQYF. CDR3 nucleotides: TGTGCCAGCAGTTTAACCCCTGAAGTTGATACGCAGTATTTT.

Comments on this clone: At one end, the junction sequence differs from germline, possibly due to a read error. This chain joins TRBV2 and TRBJ1-2, with D perhaps TRBD1 (6 bases). This CDR3 spans 12 amino acids. Germline CDR1 and CDR2: SNHLY and FYNNEI. The CDR3 nucleotides read TGTGCCAGCAGTGATATAGGACAGACCCCCTATTTC. This codes for CASSDIGQTPYF.

This chain links TRBV7-2 with TRBJ1-3, with D maybe TRBD1 (5 bases). V lost 5 bases, J lost 2 bases, and 13 bases lay in between. This CDR3 is 15 amino acids long. Per the germline V gene, CDR1 is SGHTA and CDR2 is FQGNSA. The CDR3 DNA reads TGTGCCAGCAGCCAAAACAGGAGTCCTGGAAACACCATATATTTT. It codes for CASSQNRSPGNTIYF. The full variable domain, with the rest looked up from reference TRBV7-2 and TRBJ1-3, is GAGVSQSPSNKVTEKGKDVELRCDPISGHTALYWYRQSLGQGLEFLIYFQGNSAPDKSGLPSDRFSAERTGGSVSTLTIQRTQQEDSAVYLCASSQNRSPGNTIYFGEGSWLTVV.

The chain carries TRBV27 and TRBJ1-2; tentative D call: TRBD1 (5 bases). Germline CDR1 MNHEY, CDR2 SMNVEV (reference sequence). Trimming shortened V by 6 bases and J by 1 base, and 12 bases separated the two germline ends. The CDR3 runs 14 residues. CDR3 protein: CASRGQEHNYGYTF. The CDR3 DNA reads as TGTGCCAGCAGGGGGCAGGAACATAACTATGGCTACACCTTC.

This chain joins TRBV2 and TRBJ2-7; D assignment may be TRBD1 or TRBD2 (5 bases each). The V end was cut by 7 bases, the J end by 6 bases, with 13 bases between. The CDR3 is 12 amino acids. Germline V gene lookup returns CDR1 SNHLY and CDR2 FYNNEI. The DNA of the CDR3 is TGTGCCAGCACCAGGGAGATAGGCGAGCAGTACTTC. Protein: CASTREIGEQYF.

The chain carries TRBV10-3 and TRBJ1-2; D is perhaps TRBD1 (5 bases). The germline V and J ends were trimmed by 3 bases and 1 base, with 18 bases remaining between them. CDR3 size: 17 residues. CDR1 and CDR2 (germline): ENHRY, SYGVKD. CDR3 bases: TGTGCCATCAGTGATTCTAGAGCCAGGGATGGTAACTATGGCTACACCTTC. It translates to CAISDSRARDGNYGYTF.

This chain joins TRBV19 and TRBJ1-1; maybe TRBD1 (6 bases). CDR1 and CDR2 from the germline V gene are LNHDA and SQIVND (reference sequence). The CDR3 is 15 amino acids. V was pared by 8 bases and J by 1 base, with 17 bases between. CDR3 loop: CASEEPRDKNTEAFF. CDR3 in DNA: TGTGCCAGTGAAGAACCCCGGGACAAGAACACTGAAGCTTTCTTT.

This chain uses TRBV3-1 (or the pseudogene TRBV3-2) with TRBJ2-7; D is perhaps TRBD1 (6 bases). CDR1 is LGHDT, CDR2 YNNKEL, per germline (reference sequence). Trimming took off 8 bases at V and 1 base at J, with 18 bases between the two ends. CDR3 length: 15 amino acids. Here the CDR3 DNA reads TGTGCCAGCGGCAAAGACCGGGACAAATCCTACGAGCAGTACTTC. It translates to CASGKDRDKSYEQYF.

The chain is built from TRBV6-2 or TRBV6-3 and TRBJ1-1; D is perhaps TRBD1 (5 bases). Looked up from germline, CDR1 is MNHEY and CDR2 is SVGEGT. Trimming shortened V by 3 bases and J by 5 bases, and 13 bases separated the two germline ends. CDR3 length: 14 residues. The CDR3 nucleotides read TGTGCCAGCAGTTATCAGGGTGGTAAAACTGAAGCTTTCTTT. The encoded protein is CASSYQGGKTEAFF.

This sequence joins TRBV6-5 and TRBJ2-7, with a tentative D call TRBD2 (7 bases). The CDR3 is 15 residues long. Germline V gene data show CDR1 as MNHEY and CDR2 as SVGAGI. V dropped 0 bases and J dropped 3 bases, with 12 bases sitting between them. The CDR3 sequence: CASSYSRGPYYEQYF. CDR3 sequence (DNA): TGTGCCAGCAGTTACTCGCGGGGGCCGTACTACGAGCAGTACTTC.

V gene TRBV7-6 combines with J gene TRBJ1-5, with D possibly matching TRBD1 (6 bases). V lost 6 bases to trimming and J lost 7 bases, with 13 bases between them. CDR1 and CDR2 from the germline V gene are SGHVS and FNYEAQ. This CDR3 spans 13 amino acids. CDR3 in DNA: TGTGCCAGCAGTTTGATTCAGGGGCAGCCCCAGCATTTT. Translated, it gives CASSLIQGQPQHF. The variable domain in full, with the rest retrieved from reference TRBV7-6 and TRBJ1-5, is GAGVSQSPRYKVTKRGQDVALRCDPISGHVSLYWYRQALGQGPEFLTYFNYEAQQDKSGLPNDRFSAERPEGSISTLTIQRTEQRDSAMYRCASSLIQGQPQHFGDGTRLSIL.

The chain is built from TRBV5-8 and TRBJ2-7, with D perhaps matching TRBD1 (7 bases). This CDR3 has 14 amino acids. CDR1 and CDR2 from the germline V gene are SGHTS and YDEGEE. Deletions cut 4 bases from V and 4 bases from J, with 15 bases between. The CDR3 sequence: CASSAGQRIYEQYF. In DNA, the CDR3 is TGTGCCAGCAGCGCGGGACAGCGTATTTACGAGCAGTACTTC. Based on the CDR3 plus reference TRBV5-8 and TRBJ2-7, the full variable domain is EAGVTQSPTHLIKTRGQQATLRCSPISGHTSVYWYQQALGLGLQFLLWYDEGEERNRGNFPPRFSGRQFPNYSSELNVNALELEDSALYLCASSAGQRIYEQYFGPGTRLTVT.

J is TRBJ2-1 and V is TRBV3-1 (or the pseudogene TRBV3-2); 7 positions agree with TRBD1. Germline CDR1 LGHDT, CDR2 YNNKEL (reference sequence). The J segment lost 6 bases and the V segment lost 4 bases, leaving 9 bases of the junction unmatched. The CDR3 extends over 15 amino acids. The CDR3 region has the DNA TGTGCCAGCAGCCCCCCCGACAGGGCTGGCAATGAGCAGTTCTTC. This codes for CASSPPDRAGNEQFF.

This chain connects TRBV10-1 to TRBJ1-1; no clear D gene. The CDR3 extends over 13 amino acids. The germline V gene encodes CDR1 WNHNN and CDR2 SYGVQD (reference sequence). Between the trimmed V and J ends, which lost 5 bases and 1 base, there was a span of 8 bases. The CDR3 bases are TGCGCCAGCAGTCTCGGACGGAACACTGAAGCTTTCTTT. This translates into CASSLGRNTEAFF.

The chain uses TRBV5-1 and TRBJ2-1; TRBD2 matches 10 bases. The CDR3 contains 16 residues. Germline loops: CDR1 SGHRS, CDR2 YFSETQ. V lost 1 base, J lost 4 bases, and 5 bases stayed unmatched. The CDR3 DNA reads TGCGCCAGCAGCTTGATCCTAGCGGGAGCTTACAATGAGCAGTTCTTC. Translation: CASSLILAGAYNEQFF.

The V gene is TRBV11-1, the J gene TRBJ2-1; 9 nucleotides line up with TRBD2. Germline values: CDR1 SGHAT, CDR2 FQDESV (reference sequence). The CDR3 sequence is 15 residues long. V gave up 5 bases and J gave up 3 bases; unmatched junction bases: 5. CDR3 protein: CASSPRLADYNEQFF. The CDR3 bases are TGTGCCAGCAGCCCCAGACTAGCGGACTACAATGAGCAGTTCTTC.

In this sample, this clone turned up a few times. The rearrangement links TRBV7-2 to TRBJ2-6, with D possibly called TRBD1 or TRBD2 (5 bases each). The CDR3 has 17 residues. Per the germline V gene, CDR1 is SGHTA and CDR2 is FQGNSA. V was clipped by 5 bases and J by 2 bases, with 16 bases between them. The CDR3 loop reads CASSPWGSGAGANVLTF. The CDR3 DNA is TGTGCCAGCAGCCCCTGGGGCAGCGGAGCTGGGGCCAACGTCCTGACTTTC.

V usage is TRBV10-3 and J usage is TRBJ2-7, with D tentatively TRBD1 (6 bases). The CDR3 sequence is 11 residues long. The germline V gene has CDR1 ENHRY and CDR2 SYGVKD. Trimming stripped 5 bases from V and 9 bases from J, with 11 bases between. CDR3 nucleotide sequence: TGTGCCATCAGTACAACAGGGCTGCAGTACTTC. Protein sequence: CAISTTGLQYF.

The chain carries TRBV9 and TRBJ2-1; TRBD2 is a possible D gene (5 bases). This CDR3 is 16 amino acids long. Germline V CDR1 and CDR2: SGDLS, YYNGEE. V was trimmed by 4 bases and J by 2 bases, leaving 16 bases between them. In nucleotides, the CDR3 is TGTGCCAGCAGCCCCCAGGCGGGCCCGACCTACAATGAGCAGTTCTTC. Its protein is CASSPQAGPTYNEQFF.

This sequence joins TRBV4-2 and TRBJ2-7, with 7 bases aligning to TRBD1. J was trimmed by 2 bases and V by 1 base; bases with no gene match: 14. The CDR3 extends over 18 amino acids. Per the germline V gene, CDR1 is LGHNA and CDR2 is YNFKEQ. CDR3 protein: CASSQVSMGTASTYEQYF. The CDR3 DNA sequence: TGTGCCAGCAGCCAAGTATCAATGGGGACAGCCTCTACCTACGAGCAGTACTTC.

The V call is TRBV5-1, the J call TRBJ2-1; maybe TRBD2 (6 bases). V lost 4 bases, J lost 1 base, and 12 bases lay in between. The CDR3 spans 15 residues. Germline values: CDR1 SGHRS, CDR2 YFSETQ. DNA of the CDR3: TGCGCCAGCAGCCCCGGCGCGGGGTCCTACAATGAGCAGTTCTTC. Protein product: CASSPGAGSYNEQFF.